This section outlines one T cell receptor beta chain sequence together with its context. Its cognate antigen is unknown. The V and J ends lost 2 bases and 8 bases respectively, with 4 bases between them. Per the germline V gene, CDR1 is MNHNS and CDR2 is SASEGT. The CDR3 loop spans 11 amino acids. This sample is part of a study of identical twins. Study results and limitations: The study based its conclusions on cross-sectional statistical analysis and did not follow the same donors.

A single record per CDR3 protein comes from TCRdb applying MiXCR to the 5' RACE reads. The table shows 1.5 million to 2 million distinct CDR3 sequences, with roughly 35% occurring only once. The receptor's source is a newborn girl in good health. Sequenced: cord blood. The chain is built from TRBV6-1 and TRBJ2-1; no definite D call. The CDR3 reads CASSETDEQFF. CDR3 DNA: TGTGCCAGCAGTGAAACGGATGAGCAGTTCTTC.